The 18 T cell receptor beta chains below were found in one sample sequenced in a study of blood T cell repertoires in COVID-19. Some clones are missing from TCRdb's copy, which holds only in-frame ones; the method was immunoSEQ multiplex PCR. The sample lists about 87,000 clones, roughly 75% seen once, with about 4.2% in the top ten. The sequenced material came from peripheral blood. These receptors were collected from a woman aged 45-65 years with acute or convalescent COVID-19.

Only a few counts were recorded for this clone. This chain uses TRBV6-5 with TRBJ1-2, with D uncertain. The CDR3 has 13 amino acids. Germline assignment: CDR1 MNHEY and CDR2 SVGAGI. V shed 2 bases and J shed 3 bases, with 7 bases lying between them. CDR3 protein: CASSYNIDYGYTF. CDR3 in DNA: TGTGCCAGCAGTTACAATATTGACTATGGCTACACCTTC.

The J gene is TRBJ1-2, the V gene TRBV7-2, with TRBD1 matching over 8 bases. This CDR3 spans 15 amino acids. Unmatched junction bases numbered 4, after V lost 2 bases and J lost 2 bases. In germline, CDR1 is SGHTA, CDR2 FQGNSA. The CDR3 DNA follows: TGTGCCAGCAGCTTACAGGGGGCAGGAAACTATGGCTACACCTTC. Residues: CASSLQGAGNYGYTF.

The V call is TRBV13, the J call TRBJ1-1; TRBD1 matches at 7 bases. The CDR3 covers 18 residues. Germline trimming cut 0 bases from V and 0 bases from J; bases unmatched to any gene: 10. Germline V CDR1 and CDR2: PRHDT, FYEKMQ (reference sequence). The DNA for the CDR3 is TGTGCCAGCAGCTTAGGGGGGACAGCCCTCCGGGTGAACACTGAAGCTTTCTTT. Its translation is CASSLGGTALRVNTEAFF.

V and J are TRBV6-6 and TRBJ1-5; 7 nucleotides match TRBD1. Germline V gene sequence: CDR1 MNHNY, CDR2 SVGAGI (reference sequence). J lost 1 base, V lost 5 bases, and 8 bases had no gene match. The CDR3 runs 16 residues. The CDR3 nucleotides are TGTGCCAGCAGTAGGGGGCAGGGAAGGAGCAATCAGCCCCAGCATTTT. This sequence encodes CASSRGQGRSNQPQHF.

The chain is built from TRBV19 and TRBJ2-2; 8 bases line up with TRBD1. This CDR3 is built from 16 residues. V lost 2 bases, J lost 5 bases, and 7 bases stayed unmatched. Germline-derived CDR1 and CDR2 are LNHDA and SQIVND (reference sequence). The CDR3 protein is CASSILGQGLTGELFF. The CDR3 DNA reads TGTGCCAGTAGTATACTCGGACAGGGACTGACCGGGGAGCTGTTTTTT.

The chain joins TRBV19 to TRBJ1-2; D remains unclear. Germline V gene data show CDR1 as LNHDA and CDR2 as SQIVND (reference sequence). This CDR3 is built from 11 residues. Trimming removed 6 bases at V and 1 base at J, with 3 bases between. The CDR3 DNA is TGTGCCAGTAGCTTTAACTATGGCTACACCTTC. Its protein product is CASSFNYGYTF.

The chain combines TRBV5-5 with TRBJ1-1, with 9 bases identical to TRBD1. CDR1 and CDR2 from the germline V gene are SGHKS and YYEKEE (reference sequence). V shed 0 bases and J 3 bases; nucleotides not matched to a gene: 6. This CDR3 spans 16 amino acids. Written as DNA, the CDR3 is TGTGCCAGCAGCTTGGGCCCGACAGGGGGGGACACTGAAGCTTTCTTT. Residues: CASSLGPTGGDTEAFF.

The chain has TRBV30 and TRBJ2-1, with 9 nucleotides matching TRBD1. The CDR3 consists of 12 residues. V was pared by 5 bases and J by 5 bases, with 1 base of the junction left unmatched. The germline CDR1 and CDR2 sequences are GTSNPN and SVGIG (reference sequence). This CDR3 is CAWGQGHNEQFF. As DNA, the CDR3 is TGTGCCTGGGGACAGGGGCACAATGAGCAGTTCTTC.

V gene TRBV5-5 combines with J gene TRBJ1-1; D possibly corresponds to TRBD1 (5 bases). The CDR3 consists of 15 residues. V was shortened by 0 bases and J by 1 base, with 10 bases between the two germline ends. CDR1 SGHKS and CDR2 YYEKEE come from the germline V gene (reference sequence). CDR3 region: CASSLEGRANTEAFF. The CDR3 DNA reads TGTGCCAGCAGCTTGGAGGGCAGGGCGAACACTGAAGCTTTCTTT.

This clone was found a few times. This CDR3 fails to terminate in the conserved phenylalanine or tryptophan, so it likely reflects a read error. No DNA is shown, since the ends of the CDR3 on it are uncertain; the CDR3 is the one TCRdb lists. V and J are TRBV28 and TRBJ1-5; the table's D call, TRBD1, has no DNA check behind it. The CDR3 has 12 amino acids, counting both end residues. CDR1 and CDR2 (germline): MDHEN, SYDVKM. The CDR3 sequence: CASSLGQGILNL.

With regard to this clone: The same CDR3 is also encoded by other DNA sequences in this sample. The rearrangement uses TRBV7-2 and TRBJ2-6, with D possibly matching TRBD1 (5 bases). Trimming pared 4 bases from V and 4 bases from J, leaving 11 bases between. CDR1 and CDR2 from the germline V gene are SGHTA and FQGNSA. The CDR3 consists of 15 residues. CDR3: CASSSTVSGANVLTF. The CDR3 DNA is TGTGCCAGCAGCTCGACAGTATCAGGGGCCAACGTCCTGACTTTC.

The V gene is TRBV19, the J gene TRBJ1-5; no clear D gene. V was pared by 3 bases and J by 4 bases, with 4 bases between. Germline V gives CDR1 LNHDA, CDR2 SQIVND (reference sequence). The CDR3 length is 12 residues. For the CDR3, the DNA is TGTGCCAGTAGTATTAGAAATCAGCCCCAGCATTTT. Translating it yields CASSIRNQPQHF.

V usage is TRBV3-1 (or the pseudogene TRBV3-2) and J usage is TRBJ1-2; D is ambiguous. The CDR3 extends over 14 amino acids. Germline V lookup: CDR1 LGHDT, CDR2 YNNKEL (reference sequence). Trimming cost V 2 bases and J 3 bases, with 10 bases left between them. Here the CDR3 reads CASSQITPDYGYTF. The CDR3 coding sequence is TGTGCCAGCAGCCAAATAACACCCGACTATGGCTACACCTTC.

V usage is TRBV4-2 and J usage is TRBJ1-4; 10 nucleotides line up with TRBD1. The CDR3 totals 15 residues. The V segment lost 4 bases and the J segment 10 bases; nucleotides outside the gene matches: 9. CDR1 and CDR2 from the germline V gene are LGHNA and YNFKEQ. The CDR3 coding sequence is TGTGCCAGCAGCCCGACCGGGACAGGGGAAGGAAAACTGTTTTTT. This encodes CASSPTGTGEGKLFF.

This chain uses TRBV3-1 (or the pseudogene TRBV3-2) with TRBJ1-6; D ambiguous. The V and J ends lost 5 bases and 7 bases respectively, with 6 bases between them. The CDR3 extends over 12 amino acids. CDR1 LGHDT and CDR2 YNNKEL come from the germline V gene (reference sequence). The CDR3 protein is CASSERNSPLHF. The DNA for the CDR3 is TGTGCCAGCAGCGAGAGAAATTCACCCCTCCACTTT.

The rearrangement uses TRBV19 and TRBJ1-1; unclear D gene. Trimming removed 0 bases at V and 4 bases at J, with 9 bases between. The CDR3 is 14 residues long. Germline CDR1 is LNHDA and CDR2 is SQIVND (reference sequence). CDR3 coding DNA: TGTGCCAGTAGTATAGACCTCGGGGTCACTGAAGCTTTCTTT. Translating gives CASSIDLGVTEAFF.

The rearrangement uses TRBV6-5 and TRBJ1-6, with 10 bases matching TRBD1. The J segment lost 9 bases and the V segment lost 5 bases, leaving 4 bases of the junction unmatched. CDR1 is MNHEY, CDR2 SVGAGI, per germline. The CDR3 consists of 14 residues. CDR3 DNA sequence: TGTGCCAGCAGTACGGACAGGGGGACTTCACCCCTCCACTTT. Translated: CASSTDRGTSPLHF.

The V call is TRBV6-5, the J call TRBJ2-3, with no clear D. This CDR3 comprises 13 residues. CDR1 is MNHEY, CDR2 SVGAGI, per germline. V lost 10 bases to trimming and J lost 0 bases, with 11 bases between them. The CDR3 DNA follows: TGTGCCACGCGGTTTTCTAGCACAGATACGCAGTATTTT. Residues: CATRFSSTDTQYF.